Each of the 6 T cell receptor beta chains below was sequenced from the same sample in a study of regulatory T cells in long-lasting Graves disease. Construction of the TCR beta libraries employed iRepertoire HTBI primers in conjunction with Arm-PCR of CDR3 regions. TCRdb re-called the multiplex PCR reads with MiXCR, one entry per CDR3 protein. Here the sample spans hundreds of thousands of distinct CDR3 sequences, approximately 12% being singletons. The time point denotes: newly diagnosed GD, antithyroid drugs for less than 3 months. Generation of the TCR library employed RNA extracted from PBMCs. The same sample was also used in a study of T cells in Graves' hyperthyroidism and ophthalmopathy.

The sample was peripheral blood mononuclear cells (PBMCs), taken at new diagnosis, from a patient treated with antithyroid drugs. The receptors were sampled from a man aged 30-40 years with Graves disease.

This chain connects TRBV20-1 to TRBJ2-7; the match to TRBD1 covers 10 bases. Per germline, CDR1 DFQATT and CDR2 SNEGSKA (reference sequence). J gave up 3 bases and V 1 base, and 6 bases lay outside the gene matches. The CDR3 extends over 15 amino acids. The CDR3 DNA follows: TGCAGTGCTAGAGTCCCCGGACAGGGGGGCTACGAGCAGTACTTC. Its translation: CSARVPGQGGYEQYF.

This clonotype has a count of ten or more. The V call is TRBV12-5, the J call TRBJ1-5, with D possibly being TRBD1 (5 bases). Trimming stripped 6 bases from V and 7 bases from J, with 13 bases between. The CDR3 runs to 13 residues. Germline lookup yields CDR1 LGHNT and CDR2 FRNRAP. CDR3 DNA sequence: TGTGCTAGTGGCGACAGAACGATCCAGCCCCAGCATTTT. Its protein is CASGDRTIQPQHF.

This clonotype came up many times. The rearrangement uses TRBV5-1 and TRBJ2-3; 11 bases are a match to TRBD2. Germline assignment: CDR1 SGHRS and CDR2 YFSETQ. This CDR3 is built from 16 residues. V lost 4 bases and J lost 4; bases outside the gene matches: 8. The CDR3: CASSRITSGSADTQYF. Here the CDR3 DNA reads TGCGCCAGCAGCCGGATTACTAGCGGGAGCGCAGATACGCAGTATTTT. Full variable domain (rest looked up from reference TRBV5-1 and TRBJ2-3): KAGVTQTPRYLIKTRGQQVTLSCSPISGHRSVSWYQQTPGQGLQFLFEYFSETQRNKGNFPGRFSGRQFSNSRSEMNVSTLELGDSALYLCASSRITSGSADTQYFGPGTRLTVL.

This clonotype occurred many times. The chain recombines TRBV10-3 with TRBJ2-7, with 9 bases lining up with TRBD1. Germline CDR1 and CDR2: ENHRY and SYGVKD. The CDR3 runs 14 residues. The trim removed 6 bases at V and 1 base at J, leaving 4 bases unmatched. Written as DNA, the CDR3 is TGTGCCATCAGGGGGACAGGGAGTTCCTACGAGCAGTACTTC. Translating gives CAIRGTGSSYEQYF.

The V and J genes are TRBV3-1 and TRBJ2-5, with a tentative D call TRBD2 (6 bases). V was cut by 0 bases and J by 0 bases, with 11 bases left in between. This CDR3 comprises 16 residues. The germline V gene has CDR1 LGHDT and CDR2 YNNKEL (reference sequence). In DNA form, the CDR3 reads TGTGCCAGCAGCCAAGACCCGGGACTGAACCAAGAGACCCAGTACTTC. Amino acid sequence: CASSQDPGLNQETQYF.

This clonotype was recorded many times. The V gene is TRBV29-1, the J gene TRBJ1-1, with 8 nucleotides matching TRBD1. V trimming: 8 bases; J trimming: 4 bases; junction bases outside the gene matches: 3. The CDR3 has 11 residues. Germline-derived CDR1 and CDR2 are SQVTM and ANQGSEA. The CDR3 is CSSGTGTEAFF. In nucleotides, the CDR3 is TGCAGCTCTGGGACAGGCACTGAAGCTTTCTTT.